This T cell receptor beta chain appears in the sequencing data of a study of identical twins. Study-wide points: Beta out-of-frame sequences showed weaker excess twin sharing.

The table lists this clonotype with a few counts. What it binds is not known. The CDR3 is 14 residues long. The V and J ends lost 4 bases and 10 bases respectively, with 20 bases between them. CDR1 and CDR2 (germline): SGHRS, YFSETQ. TCRdb independently ran MiXCR on the 5' RACE reads; one entry per CDR3 protein. Of 500,000 to 700,000 distinct CDR3 sequences listed, 7.1% are singletons. The same sample was also used in a study of yellow fever vaccine responses in identical twins.

J is TRBJ2-5 and V is TRBV5-1; the D gene could be TRBD1 or TRBD2 (5 bases each). The sequence derives from a woman under 30 in good health. Sample: PBMCs. CDR3 protein: CASSPRAGERGQYF. For the CDR3, the DNA is TGCGCCAGCAGCCCCCGGGCCGGGGAGAGGGGCCAGTACTTC.